Sequencing of this T cell receptor (beta chain) was carried out in a study of blood T cell repertoires in COVID-19. At the level of the study: From the United States, Italy and Spain came samples of acute and convalescent COVID-19. Sample material is recorded as cDNA or gDNA derived from T cells, B-cell-depleted T cells, or PBMCs.

This study enrolled people aged about 18 to 100 from around 25 US geographic areas. Recovered participants had two consecutive negative NP/OP PCR tests, healthcare professional clearance, or symptom resolution. The length of the CDR3 is 14 residues. V dropped 6 bases and J dropped 5; count of bases not matched to a gene: 7. Germline loops: CDR1 SQVTM, CDR2 ANQGSEA. Method: immunoSEQ multiplex PCR; TCRdb's copy keeps in-frame clones and lacks some. This table holds 400,000 to 450,000 clones, about 90% found once. The source of this sequence is a man in his late teens or twenties who had recovered from COVID-19. This rearrangement joins TRBV29-1 to TRBJ2-1; TRBD1 aligns across 10 bases. Sequencing was done on a sample of PBMCs or T cells enriched from blood (not recorded which). This chain's CDR3 is CSVAKGTGDNEQFF. Written as DNA, the CDR3 is TGCAGCGTCGCAAAAGGGACAGGGGACAATGAGCAGTTCTTC.